This T cell receptor beta chain was identified in a study of blood T cells in healthy people across ages. This CDR3 spans 11 amino acids. V gave up 7 bases and J gave up 8 bases, with 10 bases separating them. Germline V gene sequence: CDR1 SEHNR, CDR2 FQNEAQ (reference sequence). Using a J-beta primer mix together with a sample-barcoded 5' primer, a second PCR was run for about 6 to 11 cycles. TCRdb re-called the 5' RACE reads through MiXCR, storing one row per CDR3 protein. The sample shows 1.5 million to 2 million distinct CDR3 sequences, 28% of them seen only once. The V gene is TRBV7-9, the J gene TRBJ2-3; no reliable D call. This receptor was taken from a woman between 25 and 40 years old in good health. Material: blood. This CDR3 is CASIVTGTQYF. The CDR3 DNA is TGTGCCAGCATCGTTACGGGTACGCAGTATTTT.